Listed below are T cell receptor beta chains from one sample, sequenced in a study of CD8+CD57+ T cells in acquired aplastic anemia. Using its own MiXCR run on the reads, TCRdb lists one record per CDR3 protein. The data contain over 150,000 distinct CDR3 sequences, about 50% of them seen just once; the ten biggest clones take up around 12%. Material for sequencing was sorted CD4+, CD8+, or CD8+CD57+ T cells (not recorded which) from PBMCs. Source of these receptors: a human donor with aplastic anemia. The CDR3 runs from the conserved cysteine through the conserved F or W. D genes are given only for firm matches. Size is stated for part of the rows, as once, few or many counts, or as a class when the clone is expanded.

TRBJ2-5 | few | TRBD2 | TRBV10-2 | CASQTSGGETQYF | TGCGCCAGCCAGACTAGCGGGGGGGAGACCCAGTACTTC
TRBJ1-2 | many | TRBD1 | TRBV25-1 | CASSHPGGRLYTF | TGTGCCAGCAGTCACCCAGGGGGCAGACTCTACACCTTC
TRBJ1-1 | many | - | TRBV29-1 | CSVWGSTEAFF | TGCAGCGTTTGGGGGAGCACTGAAGCTTTCTTT
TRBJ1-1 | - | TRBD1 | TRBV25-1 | CASGQGARTEAFF | TGTGCCAGCGGACAGGGGGCGCGGACTGAAGCTTTCTTT
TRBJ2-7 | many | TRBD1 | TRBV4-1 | CASSWARDSYEQYF | TGCGCCAGCAGCTGGGCGAGGGACAGCTACGAGCAGTACTTC
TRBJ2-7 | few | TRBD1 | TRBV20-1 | CSANPGQGADEQYF | TGCAGTGCTAATCCGGGACAGGGGGCCGACGAGCAGTACTTC
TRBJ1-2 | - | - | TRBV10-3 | CAISDGDKYYYGYTF | TGTGCCATCAGTGATGGGGACAAATATTACTATGGCTACACCTTC
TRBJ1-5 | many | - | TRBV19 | CASSIGNQPQHF | TGTGCCAGTAGTATAGGGAATCAGCCCCAGCATTTT
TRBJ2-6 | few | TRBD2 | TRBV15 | CATSRAGGLSGANVLTF | TGTGCCACCAGCAGAGCGGGGGGGCTATCTGGGGCCAACGTCCTGACTTTC
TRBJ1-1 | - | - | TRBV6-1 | CASTTVLTGRAWGDFF | TGTGCCAGCACCACGGTTTTAACAGGGAGGGCTTGGGGAGATTTCTTT
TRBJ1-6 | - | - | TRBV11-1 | CASYPPGLQSGGDNSPLHF | TGTGCCAGCTACCCGCCGGGACTCCAGTCCGGGGGCGATAATTCACCCCTCCACTTT
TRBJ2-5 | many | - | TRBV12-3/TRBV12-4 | CASSSADSQETQYF | TGTGCCAGCAGCAGCGCCGATAGTCAAGAGACCCAGTACTTC
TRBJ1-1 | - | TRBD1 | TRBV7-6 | CASSLLAGGSPEAFF | TGTGCCAGCAGCTTACTGGCAGGGGGAAGCCCTGAAGCTTTCTTT
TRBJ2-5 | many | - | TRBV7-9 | CASSLGDKPIQETQYF | TGTGCCAGCAGCTTAGGGGACAAACCGATCCAAGAGACCCAGTACTTC
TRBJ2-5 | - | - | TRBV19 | CASSTAATEETQYF | TGTGCCAGTAGTACCGCCGCAACAGAGGAGACCCAGTACTTC
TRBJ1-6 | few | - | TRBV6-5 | CASSYGAGGNSPLHF | TGTGCCAGCAGTTACGGGGCAGGAGGTAATTCACCCCTCCACTTT
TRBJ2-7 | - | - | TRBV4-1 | CASSPAMSYEQYF | TGCGCCAGCAGCCCGGCTATGTCCTACGAGCAGTACTTC
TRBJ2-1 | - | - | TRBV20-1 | CSARSLLVYNEQFF | TGCAGTGCTAGATCCCTCCTAGTATACAATGAGCAGTTCTTC
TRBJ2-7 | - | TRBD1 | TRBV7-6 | CASSPRQGAYYEQYF | TGTGCCAGCAGCCCAAGACAGGGGGCCTACTACGAGCAGTACTTC
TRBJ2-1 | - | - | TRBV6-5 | CASSNGGSYNEQFF | TGTGCCAGCAGTAACGGGGGTTCCTACAATGAGCAGTTCTTC
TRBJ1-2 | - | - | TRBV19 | CASSQGVNYGYTF | TGTGCCAGTAGCCAGGGTGTTAACTATGGCTACACCTTC
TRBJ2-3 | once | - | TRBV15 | CATSPQRAGGLDTQYF | TGTGCCACCAGCCCCCAGCGGGCAGGGGGGTTGGATACGCAGTATTTT
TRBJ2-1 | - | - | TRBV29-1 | CSVYVSYNEQFF | TGCAGCGTTTACGTCTCCTACAATGAGCAGTTCTTC
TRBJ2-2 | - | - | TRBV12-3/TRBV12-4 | CASSYRAGAGELFF | TGTGCCAGCAGTTATCGCGCAGGGGCCGGGGAGCTGTTTTTT
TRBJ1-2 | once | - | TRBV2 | CASSDTPPSYGYTF | TGTGCCAGCAGTGATACCCCACCAAGCTATGGCTACACCTTC
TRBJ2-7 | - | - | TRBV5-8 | CASSKDREARNEQYF | TGTGCCAGCAGCAAAGACAGGGAGGCGAGGAACGAGCAGTACTTC
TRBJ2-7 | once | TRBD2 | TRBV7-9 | CASSRGLVGYEQYF | TGTGCCAGCAGCCGTGGACTAGTGGGCTACGAGCAGTACTTC
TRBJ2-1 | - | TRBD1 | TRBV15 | CATSRVSGGGYNEQFF | TGTGCCACCAGCAGAGTTTCAGGGGGCGGCTACAATGAGCAGTTCTTC
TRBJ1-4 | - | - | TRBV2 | CASSDRLTNEKLFF | TGTGCCAGCAGTGACAGGTTGACTAATGAAAAACTGTTTTTT
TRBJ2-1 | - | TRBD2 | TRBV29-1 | CSVEGTSGGSSYNEQFF | TGCAGCGTTGAGGGGACTAGCGGGGGAAGCTCCTACAATGAGCAGTTCTTC
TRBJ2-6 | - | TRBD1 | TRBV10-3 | CAISDWTGGGTGANVLTF | TGTGCCATCAGTGATTGGACAGGGGGTGGAACTGGGGCCAACGTCCTGACTTTC
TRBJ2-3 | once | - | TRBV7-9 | CASSPHRPDTQYF | TGTGCCAGCAGCCCCCACCGTCCAGATACGCAGTATTTT
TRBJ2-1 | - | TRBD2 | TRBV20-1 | CSARDPSGRIRQFF | TGCAGTGCTAGAGATCCTAGCGGGAGGATTCGGCAGTTCTTC
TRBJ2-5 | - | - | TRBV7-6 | CASSLEMGTQYF | TGTGCCAGCAGCTTAGAGATGGGGACCCAGTACTTC
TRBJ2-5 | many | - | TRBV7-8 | CASSLVAARETQYF | TGTGCCAGCAGCTTAGTTGCGGCCAGGGAGACCCAGTACTTC
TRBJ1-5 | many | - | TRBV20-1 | CSARDDEEEGQPQHF | TGCAGTGCTAGAGATGACGAAGAGGAAGGACAGCCCCAGCATTTT
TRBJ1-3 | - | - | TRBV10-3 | CAIRSSSRDTIYF | TGTGCCATCAGGTCCTCTTCCCGGGACACCATATATTTT